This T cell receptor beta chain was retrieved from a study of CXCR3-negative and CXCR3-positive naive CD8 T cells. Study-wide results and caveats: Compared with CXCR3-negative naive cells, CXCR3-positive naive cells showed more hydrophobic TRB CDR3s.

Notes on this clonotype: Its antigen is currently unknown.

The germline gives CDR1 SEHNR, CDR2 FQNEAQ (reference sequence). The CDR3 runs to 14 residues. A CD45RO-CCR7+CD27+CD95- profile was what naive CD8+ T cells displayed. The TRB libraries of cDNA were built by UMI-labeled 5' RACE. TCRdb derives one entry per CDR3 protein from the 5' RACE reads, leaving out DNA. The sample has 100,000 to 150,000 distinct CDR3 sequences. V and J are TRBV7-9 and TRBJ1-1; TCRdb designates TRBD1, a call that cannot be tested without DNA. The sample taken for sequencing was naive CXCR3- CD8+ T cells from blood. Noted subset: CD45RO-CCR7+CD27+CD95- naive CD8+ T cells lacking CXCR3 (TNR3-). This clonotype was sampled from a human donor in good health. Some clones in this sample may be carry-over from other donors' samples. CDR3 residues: CASSLGPPLFEAFF.